The 19 T cell receptor beta chains below were found in one sample sequenced in a study of Tregs in tolerant kidney transplant recipients. Here immunoSEQ multiplex PCR was the method, and the copy in TCRdb shows in-frame clones only, minus some. Recorded for this sample: about 15,000 clones. Related graft donors supplied nonmyeloablative bone marrow transplants, and mixed chimerism was transient. Sequenced here: CD4+ T cells from blood (PBMCs), sampled 12 months after the transplant. The source is a human patient who received a combined kidney and bone marrow transplant. Some T cells may be supplied by the graft donor.

Concerning this clone itself: The read terminates 3 residues ahead of where the CDR3 ends, so the germline J gene completes it. The J gene is TRBJ2-1, the V gene TRBV18; D might be TRBD1 (5 bases). Looked up from germline, CDR1 is KGHSH and CDR2 is LQKENI. The CDR3 runs to 14 residues. Trimming left V 2 bases short and J 8 bases short, with 13 bases between. Partial CDR3 DNA: TGTGCCAGCTCACCAGGGCAGGGTCGGGATGAG. Translation: CASSPGQGRDE. The entire CDR3 is CASSPGQGRDEQFF.

On this clone: The missing CDR3 end, 3 residues past where the read stops, is filled in from the germline J gene. The chain employs TRBV5-6 and TRBJ2-5; the match to TRBD1 covers 8 bases. The CDR3 is made up of 15 amino acids. The J segment lost 1 base and the V segment lost 2 bases, leaving 4 bases of the junction unmatched. Germline lookup yields CDR1 SGHDT and CDR2 YYEEEE. The CDR3 region is CASSFGDRRQETQYF. Incomplete CDR3 DNA: TGTGCCAGCAGCTTTGGGGACAGGCGCCAAGAGACC.

The sequenced CDR3 bases are TGTGCCAGCCAAGGGACAGCGAACACTGAA. This encodes CASQGTANTE. The CDR3 in full is CASQGTANTEAFF. The gene calls are TRBV12-3 or TRBV12-4 and TRBJ1-1; TRBD1 matches 7 bases. The sequence runs out 3 residues before the end of the CDR3; the remainder is reconstructed from the germline J gene. The trim removed 8 bases at V and 1 base at J, leaving 4 bases unmatched. The CDR3 extends over 13 amino acids.

Comment on this clone: The read is 3 residues too short to cover the CDR3 end, so that end is filled in from the germline J gene. V and J are TRBV20-1 and TRBJ2-1; 8 bases agree with TRBD2. This CDR3 comprises 14 residues. The ends lost 0 bases at V and 6 bases at J; junction bases unmatched: 4. The germline V gene encodes CDR1 DFQATT and CDR2 SNEGSKA (reference sequence). The CDR3 sequence: CSAREAGEANEQFF. CDR3 DNA, as far as it was read: TGCAGTGCTAGAGAAGCGGGAGAGGCCAATGAG.

Note on this clone: The read finishes 3 residues shy of the CDR3 end, and the germline J gene is used to complete it. V is TRBV20-1 and J is TRBJ1-5; possible D gene TRBD1, 6 bases. Per germline, CDR1 DFQATT and CDR2 SNEGSKA (reference sequence). The CDR3 runs 17 residues. V was cut by 0 bases and J by 0 bases, with 15 bases left in between. The CDR3 protein is CSARDIQGDVSNQPQHF. Partial CDR3 DNA: TGCAGTGCTAGAGACATACAGGGCGACGTTAGCAATCAGCCC.

Regarding this clone: The CDR3 end lies 3 residues beyond the end of the read and is filled in from the germline J gene. This chain joins TRBV20-1 and TRBJ2-7; 8 bases line up with TRBD2. Germline V gives CDR1 DFQATT, CDR2 SNEGSKA (reference sequence). V shed 3 bases and J 3 bases; nucleotides not matched to a gene: 4. This CDR3 comprises 13 residues. CDR3 amino acids: CSASVAGNYEQYF. CDR3 bases read: TGCAGTGCTAGCGTAGCGGGAAACTACGAG.

About this clone itself: The read terminates 3 residues before the CDR3 end, so the remaining end is supplied by the germline J gene. V gene TRBV5-1 combines with J gene TRBJ1-6, with 7 bases fitting TRBD1. The germline V gene encodes CDR1 SGHRS and CDR2 YFSETQ. This CDR3 has 16 residues. V lost 4 bases and J lost 7; bases outside the gene matches: 11. The CDR3 loop reads CASSLYQRGQNSPLHF. CDR3 DNA (partial): TGCGCCAGCAGCCTCTACCAGAGGGGGCAGAATTCACCC.

Remarks on this clone: From the germline J gene comes the end of the CDR3, since the read stops 3 residues before it. The chain has TRBV4-1 and TRBJ1-5; D uncertain. Germline CDR1 is MGHRA and CDR2 is YSYEKL. V lost 4 bases, J lost 6 bases, and 25 bases lay in between. The CDR3 covers 18 residues. The sequenced part of the CDR3 DNA is TGCGCCAGCAGCCCTTTCTTATTCGGCCTCGTAAAGGGTCAGCCC. It specifies CASSPFLFGLVKGQP. The CDR3 in its entirety is CASSPFLFGLVKGQPQHF.

In the case of this clone: The read terminates 3 residues ahead of where the CDR3 ends, so the germline J gene completes it. This chain joins TRBV20-1 and TRBJ1-1, with 7 bases matching TRBD1. Germline V gene data show CDR1 as DFQATT and CDR2 as SNEGSKA (reference sequence). Trimming took 0 bases from V and 2 from J; bases not matched to a gene: 3. The CDR3 runs to 14 residues. CDR3 sequence reads: CSARDHRGNTEAFF. The sequenced part of the CDR3 DNA is TGCAGTGCTAGAGATCACAGGGGTAACACTGAA.

As for this clone: The read ends 3 residues early relative to the CDR3; the germline J gene fills the gap. This sequence joins TRBV10-3 and TRBJ2-3; TRBD2 aligns across 7 bases. Per germline, CDR1 ENHRY and CDR2 SYGVKD. The CDR3 is 15 amino acids. V lost 4 bases to trimming and J lost 2 bases; unmatched junction nucleotides: 6. This chain's CDR3 is CAISVKRDPTDTQYF. Incomplete CDR3 DNA: TGTGCCATCAGTGTAAAGCGGGACCCCACAGATACG.

To note about this clone: The CDR3 is cut off 3 residues early in the read; its end comes from the germline J gene. This chain joins TRBV20-1 and TRBJ2-1, with 10 bases aligning to TRBD2. Germline V gene data show CDR1 as DFQATT and CDR2 as SNEGSKA (reference sequence). With 8 bases clipped from V and 8 bases from J, the junction kept 15 bases outside the gene matches. The CDR3 length is 15 residues. Partial CDR3 DNA: TGCAGTTTTTGGAGGGCTAGCGGGAGCGGAGATGAG. Its translation is CSFWRASGSGDE. The complete CDR3 reads CSFWRASGSGDEQFF.

In regard to this clone: The CDR3 end falls 3 residues outside the read, so it is completed with the germline J gene. The chain combines TRBV20-1 with TRBJ2-7; tentative D call: TRBD2 (5 bases). Trimming removed 6 bases at V and 5 bases at J, with 11 bases between. This CDR3 spans 11 amino acids. The germline gives CDR1 DFQATT, CDR2 SNEGSKA (reference sequence). The CDR3 DNA, read in part, is TGCAGTGCCACCCTAGCCCACGAG. Its translation is CSATLAHE. The full-length CDR3 reads as CSATLAHEQYF.

A note on this clone: The sequenced fragment ends 3 residues before the CDR3 boundary, so the rest is inferred from the germline J gene. The chain employs TRBV19 and TRBJ1-1; D gene ambiguous. CDR3 length: 13 residues. Germline V gives CDR1 LNHDA, CDR2 SQIVND (reference sequence). Trimming left V 9 bases short and J 1 base short, with 12 bases between. The CDR3 bases that were read are TGTGCCAGCCTCGCCCGGTGGAACACTGAA. Translating gives CASLARWNTE. The whole CDR3 region reads CASLARWNTEAFF.

With regard to this clone: The read halts 3 residues ahead of the CDR3 end, with the missing end drawn from the germline J gene. This rearrangement joins TRBV7-2 to TRBJ1-2; D call uncertain. The CDR3 length is 11 residues. CDR1 is SGHTA and CDR2 is FQGNSA in the germline V gene. The part of the CDR3 DNA that was read is TGTGCCAGCAGCCTTAAAGGCGGC. Its translation: CASSLKGG. The entire CDR3 protein is CASSLKGGYTF.

Here the CDR3 reads CASSPRDTGELFF. The DNA read from the CDR3 is TGTGCCAGCAGCCCGCGAGACACCGGGGAG. V gene TRBV7-2 combines with J gene TRBJ2-2; no clear D gene. The read halts 3 residues ahead of the CDR3 end, with the missing end drawn from the germline J gene. Looked up from germline, CDR1 is SGHTA and CDR2 is FQGNSA. This CDR3 has 13 amino acids. V shed 5 bases and J shed 3 bases, with 7 bases lying between them.

Comment on this clone: The CDR3 goes on 3 residues after the read ends, and that part is filled in from the germline J gene. V usage is TRBV18 and J usage is TRBJ2-3, with a possible D match to TRBD2 (6 bases). Trimming shortened V by 6 bases and J by 4 bases, and 14 bases separated the two germline ends. This CDR3 contains 14 residues. Germline CDR1 and CDR2: KGHSH and LQKENI. CDR3 DNA, as far as it was read: TGTGCCAGCTCCCCGGGCGGGGTAGCAGATACG. Its translation: CASSPGGVADT. The complete CDR3 sequence is CASSPGGVADTQYF. The full variable domain, rest sourced from reference TRBV18 and TRBJ2-3, is NAGVMQNPRHLVRRRGQEARLRCSPMKGHSHVYWYRQLPEEGLKFMVYLQKENIIDESGMPKERFSAEFPKEGPSILRIQQVVRGDSAAYFCASSPGGVADTQYFGPGTRLTVL.

As for this clone: From the germline J gene comes the end of the CDR3, since the read stops 3 residues before it. This rearrangement joins TRBV10-1 to TRBJ2-3, with 12 bases that match TRBD2. The CDR3 sequence is 16 residues long. Germline assignment: CDR1 WNHNN and CDR2 SYGVQD (reference sequence). J gave up 2 bases and V 4 bases, and 4 bases lay outside the gene matches. The sequenced part of the CDR3 DNA is TGCGCCAGCAGTGCCGGACTAGCGGGGATCACAGATACG. Amino acids: CASSAGLAGITDT. The CDR3 in its entirety is CASSAGLAGITDTQYF.

Note on this clone: The sequence runs out 3 residues before the end of the CDR3; the remainder is reconstructed from the germline J gene. The genes are TRBV7-2 and TRBJ1-2, with a possible D match to TRBD1 (5 bases). Germline V gene data show CDR1 as SGHTA and CDR2 as FQGNSA. Trimming shortened V by 3 bases and J by 0 bases, and 8 bases separated the two germline ends. This CDR3 is built from 14 residues. This chain's CDR3 is CASSLETANYGYTF. The CDR3 DNA, read in part, is TGTGCCAGCAGCTTGGAGACAGCTAACTATGGC. The variable domain in full, with the rest retrieved from reference TRBV7-2 and TRBJ1-2, is GAGVSQSPSNKVTEKGKDVELRCDPISGHTALYWYRQSLGQGLEFLIYFQGNSAPDKSGLPSDRFSAERTGGSVSTLTIQRTQQEDSAVYLCASSLETANYGYTFGSGTRLTVV.

A remark on this clone: The CDR3 extends 3 residues past the end of the read, so its final part is completed from the germline J gene. The chain links TRBV7-2 to TRBJ2-2, with D possibly being TRBD2 (6 bases). Germline loops: CDR1 SGHTA, CDR2 FQGNSA. CDR3 length: 14 amino acids. The germline V and J ends were trimmed by 6 bases and 6 bases, with 14 bases remaining between them. Partial CDR3 DNA: TGTGCCAGCAGTTCCGGAGGGCCTGCCGGGGAG. It codes for CASSSGGPAGE. The CDR3 reads in full as CASSSGGPAGELFF.